This TCR beta chain was retrieved from a study of blood T cell repertoires in COVID-19. As for the study in general: Both acute and convalescent COVID-19 samples were obtained from the United States, Italy and Spain. T cells, B-cell-depleted T cells, or PBMCs supplied cDNA or gDNA.

This clone was recorded only once. Looked up from germline, CDR1 is MDHEN and CDR2 is SYDVKM. The CDR3 spans 14 residues. V was trimmed by 7 bases and J by 3 bases, leaving 15 bases between them. Study processing details: Nucleated cell counts were estimated from reference gene primer amplification. Generated by immunoSEQ multiplex PCR, the TCRdb table keeps only in-frame clones and is missing some. The D gene and trimming were derived from the DNA, and the V and J assignments and clone size from that table. The sample includes 120,000 or so clones, 85% to 90% of them seen just once. V and J are TRBV28 and TRBJ1-1; possibly TRBD1 for D (5 bases). The receptor's source is a human donor in a cohort sampled during active COVID-19. Sequencing was carried out using peripheral blood. Written as DNA, the CDR3 is TGTGCCAGCACCGTGGGGGGATGGGACACTGAAGCTTTCTTT. It is translated as CASTVGGWDTEAFF.